One and the same sample provided the 14 T cell receptor beta chains below, sequenced in a study of CDR3 diversity in severe acne. TCRdb itself ran the PCR reads through MiXCR, one entry per CDR3 protein. The sample consists of more than 70,000 distinct CDR3 sequences, 45% to 50% of them appearing once. Sequencing used blood. The receptors come from a male donor in good health, serving as a control.

The V gene is TRBV12-3 or TRBV12-4, the J gene TRBJ2-7, with a possible D match to TRBD1 (6 bases). The CDR3 length is 14 residues. V lost 5 bases, J lost 3 bases, and 14 bases lay in between. CDR3 sequence (DNA): TGTGCCAGCAGTCCCCCCGGACAGATCTACGAGCAGTACTTC. This codes for CASSPPGQIYEQYF.

By share, this clonotype ranks as medium-sized (0.01 to 0.1%). The chain combines TRBV6-1 with TRBJ2-7; 8 nucleotides align to TRBD1. Germline CDR1 reads MNHNS; CDR2 reads SASEGT. The CDR3 runs to 14 residues. V was clipped by 4 bases and J by 5 bases; unmatched bases: 7. CDR3 coding DNA: TGTGCCAGCAGTGGTCAGGGGGCTAGCGACGAGCAGTACTTC. It encodes CASSGQGASDEQYF.

This clonotype was found a few times. The chain is built from TRBV2 and TRBJ1-6, with D uncertain. V was trimmed by 5 bases and J by 9 bases, leaving 8 bases between them. From germline, CDR1 is SNHLY and CDR2 FYNNEI. The CDR3 sequence is 12 residues long. CDR3 nucleotides: TGTGCCAGCAGTCAAAATGGTTCACCCCTCCACTTT. Translated, it gives CASSQNGSPLHF.

The chain employs TRBV5-6 and TRBJ1-1; 9 nucleotides agree with TRBD1. Germline CDR1 and CDR2: SGHDT and YYEEEE. The CDR3 covers 17 residues. V lost 4 bases, J lost 1 base, and 11 bases stayed unmatched. This CDR3 reads CASSGTIDRGGNTEAFF. The CDR3 DNA sequence: TGTGCCAGCAGCGGAACAATAGACAGGGGGGGGAACACTGAAGCTTTCTTT.

This sequence joins TRBV20-1 and TRBJ2-1; 12 bases align to TRBD1. This CDR3 contains 18 residues. The junction had 16 bases not matched to a gene; V was cut back by 5 bases and J by 5 bases. CDR1 and CDR2 (germline): DFQATT, SNEGSKA (reference sequence). As DNA, the CDR3 is TGCAGTGCTCCGATAGAGGGGACAGGGGGCCGGATCAACAATGAGCAGTTCTTC. Translation: CSAPIEGTGGRINNEQFF.

As to this clonotype: The conserved final phenylalanine or tryptophan is absent from the CDR3, which likely points to a read error. The DNA is left out, because the CDR3 cannot be placed on it with certainty; the CDR3 is given as TCRdb lists it. The genes are TRBV28 and TRBJ2-1. Germline CDR1 MDHEN, CDR2 SYDVKM. The CDR3 is 12 amino acids long, termini counted. CDR3 in amino acids: CASSPHGYTFGS.

Ten or more counts support this clonotype. The chain is built from TRBV6-5 and TRBJ2-7, with TRBD2 matching 9 bases. This CDR3 region has 15 residues. J was trimmed by 4 bases and V by 2 bases; bases with no gene match: 6. Germline V gene sequence: CDR1 MNHEY, CDR2 SVGAGI. This CDR3 is CASSYGLAGTYEQYF. The CDR3 DNA reads TGTGCCAGCAGTTACGGGCTAGCGGGAACATACGAGCAGTACTTC.

The chain joins TRBV5-1 to TRBJ2-2; 8 positions match TRBD1. CDR1 and CDR2 (germline): SGHRS, YFSETQ. Trimming cost V 8 bases and J 5 bases; bases outside gene matches: 8. The CDR3 contains 14 residues. The CDR3, as DNA: TGCGCCAGTTCACTGACAGGGGTTACCGGGGAGCTGTTTTTT. Protein product: CASSLTGVTGELFF.

V usage is TRBV6-1 and J usage is TRBJ1-4; D is perhaps TRBD1 (5 bases). V lost 4 bases to trimming and J lost 8 bases, with 11 bases between them. This CDR3 is 13 amino acids long. Germline loops: CDR1 MNHNS, CDR2 SASEGT. As DNA, the CDR3 is TGTGCCAGCAGTGCAGGGCCGGCGGAAAAACTGTTTTTT. The encoded protein is CASSAGPAEKLFF.

CDR3 amino acids: CASSPGGPNGDEQFF. DNA for the CDR3: TGTGCCAGTAGCCCGGGGGGGCCAAACGGCGATGAGCAGTTCTTC. The V call is TRBV19, the J call TRBJ2-1; 8 bases match TRBD2. This CDR3 is built from 15 residues. J was trimmed by 8 bases and V by 6 bases; bases with no gene match: 12. Per the germline V gene, CDR1 is LNHDA and CDR2 is SQIVND (reference sequence).

In its sample, this clonotype was seen a few times. V is TRBV6-5 and J is TRBJ1-5; 7 nucleotides match TRBD1. This CDR3 is 14 amino acids long. After removal of 5 bases from V and 4 bases from J, the junction contained 5 bases not matched to a gene. CDR1 and CDR2 (germline): MNHEY, SVGAGI. CDR3 in amino acids: CASSRGQLNQPQHF. DNA for the CDR3: TGTGCCAGCAGTAGGGGACAGCTAAATCAGCCCCAGCATTTT.

The V and J genes are TRBV7-9 and TRBJ2-7; tentative D call: TRBD1 (5 bases). The better agreement between TRBJ2-5 and the DNA end casts doubt on the J call. CDR3 length: 14 amino acids. Looked up from germline, CDR1 is SEHNR and CDR2 is FQNEAQ (reference sequence). This chain's CDR3 is CATIGRAGQETQYF. CDR3 sequence (DNA): TGTGCCACGATTGGACGGGCAGGGCAAGAGACCCAGTACTTC.

This clonotype came up many times. The V gene is TRBV6-1, the J gene TRBJ2-1; D is perhaps TRBD1 (5 bases). Germline CDR1 is MNHNS and CDR2 is SASEGT. This CDR3 region has 15 residues. Trimming shortened V by 4 bases and J by 6 bases, and 16 bases separated the two germline ends. Here the CDR3 reads CASSVGVLGSNEQFF. The CDR3 nucleotides are TGTGCCAGCAGTGTAGGGGTGCTTGGGTCCAATGAGCAGTTCTTC.

The CDR3 here is CASSQRDRPSYGYTF. CDR3 bases: TGCGCCAGCAGCCAACGCGACAGGCCCAGTTATGGCTACACCTTC. This chain joins TRBV4-1 and TRBJ1-2, with D possibly being TRBD1 (6 bases). From germline, CDR1 is MGHRA and CDR2 YSYEKL. CDR3 length: 15 residues. V was pared by 2 bases and J by 5 bases, with 15 bases between.